Reported below is one T cell receptor beta chain. The CDR3 has 14 amino acids. V was trimmed by 1 base and J by 10 bases, leaving 12 bases between them. The V gene's germline CDR1 is SGHTS and CDR2 YDEGEE. The sample is drawn from a study of blood T cell repertoires in COVID-19. Study summary: Both acute and convalescent COVID-19 samples were obtained from the United States, Italy and Spain.

Original methodology: Scientists estimated how many nucleated cells there were by amplifying reference gene primers. The table came from immunoSEQ multiplex PCR; TCRdb's copy has only in-frame clones and leaves some out. The D gene and trimming were derived from the DNA, and the V and J assignments and clone size from that table. The table records under 250,000 clones, roughly 80% of them present only once. The gene calls are TRBV5-8 and TRBJ1-6, with D uncertain. Sequencing used peripheral blood. The sequence derives from a woman aged 55-75 years with active or convalescent COVID-19. The CDR3 reads CASSLNAGYSPLHF. CDR3 coding DNA: TGTGCCAGCAGCTTGAATGCAGGCTACTCACCCCTCCACTTT.